This T cell receptor beta chain emerged from a study of blood T cell repertoires in COVID-19 (dated by TCRdb to 2018 to 2020). Background on the whole study: Samples from collaborators originated in the United States, Italy and Spain and spanned both the acute and convalescent phases of COVID-19. The prospective study material was composed of cDNA or gDNA derived from T cells, B-cell-depleted T cells, or PBMCs. The dataset comprised deeply sampled blood TCRbeta repertoires from subjects exposed to, actively infected with, or recovered from COVID-19. The repertoires were released in a freely available public database meant as a resource for research on the immune response to SARS-CoV-2. Samples were obtained from the ongoing ImmuneRACE study (first 160 participants) and from about 1,300 subjects provided by 6 global collaborators. Sample metadata almost always included a de-identified subject ID, COVID-19 status, age in years and sex. Where available, HLA class I and class II types were taken from metadata supplied by the sample provider and were not determined by assay-based typing. Overall results and qualifications from the work: The amount of clinical and demographic metadata varied by source and participant and was provided uncurated.

Each collaborating institution followed its own protocols to collect whole blood in K2EDTA tubes. For TCRbeta analysis, collaborators shipped samples in one of three forms: frozen whole blood, isolated PBMCs, or DNA extracted from either of those sample types. In regard to this clone: The antigen it recognizes is unknown. No base qualities exist here, and no much larger clone lies one base off it.

The immunoSEQ Assay, a bias-controlled multiplex PCR, was used to amplify TCRbeta CDR3 regions from genomic DNA. Regarding the original processing steps: The number of nucleated cells in each sample was estimated from the amplification of reference gene primers within the assay. To quantify the absolute abundance of each unique TCRbeta CDR3 rearrangement, sequence reads were collapsed and filtered. For each sample, productive Simpson clonality was calculated as the square root of Simpson's diversity index over productive rearrangements. TCRdb took this table from immuneACCESS and kept in-frame rearrangements with V and J called. Such tables lack part of the clones; where checked against another copy, unresolved V genes explain under half of the gap, and the rest is unexplained. V, J and clone size are taken as reported in that table, and D and trimming were inferred from the DNA itself. Recorded for this sample are 90,000 to 140,000 clones; 85% to 90% of them occurred a single time. The biggest ten clones account for roughly 4% of the sample.

Reading the germline V gene (reference sequence) gives CDR1 MNHNY and CDR2 SVGAGI. The germline V end is reduced by 4 bases and the J end by 2 bases; junction bases left unmatched: 2. Its CDR3 holds 16 amino acids, cysteine through phenylalanine. Kept here is only the CDR3 DNA, which spans 48 bases and is read in frame from base 1. The receptor's source is a man in his fifties or sixties with acute or convalescent COVID-19. The sequencing sample was made of peripheral blood. This chain joins TRBV6-6 to TRBJ2-3, with TRBD2 identical over 14 junction bases. The CDR3 reads CASSWGLAGVTDTQYF. The DNA sequence reads TGTGCCAGCAGTTGGGGACTAGCGGGGGTCACAGATACGCAGTATTTT.